Listed below are T cell receptor beta chains from one sample, sequenced in a study of blood T cell repertoires in COVID-19. Profiling relied on immunoSEQ multiplex PCR, and the TCRdb table lists in-frame clones only, not all of them. This sample has 250,000 to 400,000 clones; roughly 84% occur once, and the top ten carry 1%. The sample consisted of peripheral blood. All receptors derive from a man aged 50 to 60 with active or convalescent COVID-19. Both conserved end residues are part of each CDR3. A D gene is named only where the DNA matches it firmly. Expanded clones are given a class, and other clones once, few, many or no size at all.

NA,TRBV7-2,TRBD1,TRBJ1-1,CASSPTGTGTEAFF,TGTGCCAGCAGCCCGACAGGGACGGGCACTGAAGCTTTCTTT
NA,TRBV5-1,NA,TRBJ2-6,CASRSSSGANVLTF,TGCGCCAGCAGATCTAGCTCTGGGGCCAACGTCCTGACTTTC
NA,TRBV30,NA,TRBJ1-6,CAWRRGINSPLHF,TGTGCCTGGAGGCGGGGCATCAATTCACCCCTCCACTTT
NA,TRBV5-4,TRBD1,TRBJ2-5,CASSWATGGLETQYF,TGTGCCAGCAGCTGGGCGACAGGGGGCCTAGAGACCCAGTACTTC
NA,TRBV5-4,NA,TRBJ1-3,CASSFTGTGNTIYF,TGTGCCAGCAGCTTCACAGGGACTGGAAACACCATATATTTT
NA,TRBV5-1,TRBD1,TRBJ1-2,CASSFQPTGNYGYTF,TGCGCCAGCAGCTTCCAGCCGACAGGGAACTATGGCTACACCTTC
NA,TRBV2,NA,TRBJ2-7,CASSEESGAYEQYF,TGTGCCAGCAGTGAGGAAAGCGGTGCCTACGAGCAGTACTTC
many,TRBV7-9,TRBD1,TRBJ2-2,CASSPRQGAGGELFF,TGTGCCAGCAGCCCCAGACAGGGGGCCGGCGGGGAGCTGTTTTTT
NA,TRBV5-5,NA,TRBJ1-2,CASSLSRGRAVGYTF,TGTGCCAGCAGCCTGAGTCGGGGTCGCGCGGTTGGCTACACCTTC
NA,TRBV11-2,TRBD1,TRBJ2-3,CASSMDKDRISDTQYF,TGTGCCAGCAGCATGGACAAGGACAGGATTTCAGATACGCAGTATTTT
NA,TRBV11-2,TRBD1,TRBJ2-7,CASQLVWTGFNPFFEQYF,TGTGCCAGCCAACTGGTCTGGACAGGGTTTAATCCCTTTTTCGAGCAGTACTTC
NA,TRBV3-1/TRBV3-2,TRBD2,TRBJ2-1,CASSQGWRELYNEQFF,TGTGCCAGCAGCCAGGGTTGGCGGGAGCTTTACAATGAGCAGTTCTTC
NA,TRBV2,TRBD2,TRBJ2-3,CASSRLAGGPSDTQYF,TGTGCCAGCAGCCGGTTAGCGGGAGGGCCATCAGATACGCAGTATTTT
NA,TRBV11-2,TRBD2,TRBJ2-3,CASSGGLAGTPGTQYF,TGTGCCAGCAGCGGCGGTCTAGCGGGGACCCCGGGTACGCAGTATTTT
NA,TRBV30,TRBD1,TRBJ1-2,CAWSEGQGLYGYTF,TGTGCCTGGAGTGAGGGACAGGGACTCTATGGCTACACCTTC
NA,TRBV7-9,NA,TRBJ2-1,CASSLHRESDNEQFF,TGTGCCAGCAGCCTTCACAGGGAGTCGGACAATGAGCAGTTCTTC
NA,TRBV28,NA,TRBJ1-5,CASETGRQPQHF,TGTGCCAGCGAGACAGGCAGGCAGCCCCAGCATTTT
NA,TRBV2,TRBD1,TRBJ1-2,CASESPRTGEGYTF,TGTGCCAGCGAGTCACCACGGACAGGAGAAGGCTACACCTTC